Each of the 30 T cell receptor beta chains below was sequenced from the same sample in a study of blood T cells in healthy people across ages. A second roughly 6 to 12 cycle PCR used barcoded and J-beta primers. Using its own MiXCR run on the 5' RACE reads, TCRdb lists one record per CDR3 protein. The sample includes approximately 940,000 distinct CDR3 sequences, roughly 50% seen only once; the top ten take 13%. The sample comprised blood. The receptor set was obtained from a man aged 25 to 40 in good health.

The chain links TRBV11-3 to TRBJ2-2; D is unresolved. CDR1 and CDR2 (germline): SGHNT, YENEEA. Between the trimmed V and J ends, which lost 4 bases and 4 bases, there was a span of 7 bases. CDR3 length equals 13 residues. CDR3 in amino acids: CASSSAVTGELFF. The DNA of the CDR3 is TGTGCCAGCAGCTCCGCGGTCACCGGGGAGCTGTTTTTT.

V gene TRBV6-5 combines with J gene TRBJ2-1, with 10 bases aligning to TRBD2. The junction had 4 bases not matched to a gene; V was cut back by 3 bases and J by 2 bases. The germline V gene encodes CDR1 MNHEY and CDR2 SVGAGI. This CDR3 is 16 amino acids long. The CDR3: CASSYLAGETYNEQFF. The CDR3 nucleotides are TGTGCCAGCAGTTATCTAGCGGGGGAAACCTACAATGAGCAGTTCTTC.

This chain connects TRBV11-1 to TRBJ2-4; maybe TRBD2 (5 bases). The germline gives CDR1 SGHAT, CDR2 FQDESV (reference sequence). The V end was cut by 4 bases, the J end by 13 bases, with 11 bases between. The CDR3 is 11 residues long. CDR3 coding DNA: TGTGCCAGCAGCTGGGCGGAGGAGCAGTACTTC. Translating it yields CASSWAEEQYF.

The V call is TRBV9, the J call TRBJ2-1; no clear D gene. Germline loops: CDR1 SGDLS, CDR2 YYNGEE. This CDR3 region has 16 residues. Trimming stripped 4 bases from V and 0 bases from J, with 14 bases between. CDR3 loop: CASSSTALSSYNEQFF. CDR3 DNA sequence: TGTGCCAGCAGCTCGACGGCTTTGAGCTCCTACAATGAGCAGTTCTTC. Based on the CDR3 plus reference TRBV9 and TRBJ2-1, the full variable domain is DSGVTQTPKHLITATGQRVTLRCSPRSGDLSVYWYQQSLDQGLQFLIQYYNGEERAKGNILERFSAQQFPDLHSELNLSSLELGDSALYFCASSSTALSSYNEQFFGPGTRLTVL.

The chain combines TRBV4-1 with TRBJ2-1, with 9 bases matching TRBD1. Germline CDR1 is MGHRA and CDR2 is YSYEKL. There are 14 residues in the CDR3. V was pared by 6 bases and J by 7 bases, with 7 bases of the junction left unmatched. CDR3 protein: CASRFPGQGNEQFF. Written as DNA, the CDR3 is TGCGCCAGCAGATTCCCGGGACAGGGAAATGAGCAGTTCTTC.

The chain is built from TRBV11-2 and TRBJ2-3; the match to TRBD2 covers 9 bases. With 1 base clipped from V and 10 bases from J, the junction kept 9 bases outside the gene matches. Germline V gene data show CDR1 as SGHAT and CDR2 as FQNNGV. This CDR3 has 15 residues. The CDR3 bases are TGTGCCAGCAGCTTAGCACGCGCGGGGGGGCCGCCGCAGTATTTT. It yields the protein CASSLARAGGPPQYF. Full variable domain (remainder filled in from reference TRBV11-2 and TRBJ2-3): EAGVAQSPRYKIIEKRQSVAFWCNPISGHATLYWYQQILGQGPKLLIQFQNNGVVDDSQLPKDRFSAERLKGVDSTLKIQPAKLEDSAVYLCASSLARAGGPPQYFGPGTRLTVL.

This clonotype came up a few times. The chain is built from TRBV4-2 and TRBJ2-1; D not resolved. CDR1 LGHNA and CDR2 YNFKEQ come from the germline V gene. V lost 3 bases and J 4 bases, leaving 13 bases between the germline ends. This CDR3 has 15 amino acids. CDR3: CASSQGDTGYNEQFF. CDR3 sequence (DNA): TGTGCCAGCAGCCAGGGTGACACGGGTTACAATGAGCAGTTCTTC.

The chain is built from TRBV24-1 and TRBJ2-7; no reliable D call. This CDR3 has 13 amino acids. Trimming cost V 2 bases and J 0 bases, with 4 bases left between them. Germline V gives CDR1 KGHDR, CDR2 SFDVKD. The CDR3 DNA is TGTGCCACCAGTGATTCAAGCTCCTACGAGCAGTACTTC. This codes for CATSDSSSYEQYF.

The chain employs TRBV25-1 and TRBJ1-1, with 8 bases identical to TRBD1. This CDR3 has 14 residues. The V gene end was trimmed by 8 bases and the J gene end by 1 base; junction bases not matched to a gene: 6. CDR1 is MGHDK, CDR2 SYGVNS, per germline. This CDR3 reads CASLYRGRNTEAFF. CDR3 DNA: TGTGCCAGCCTCTACAGGGGGAGGAACACTGAAGCTTTCTTT.

The rearrangement uses TRBV4-1 and TRBJ1-4, with D possibly matching TRBD1 (6 bases). The CDR3 totals 16 residues. CDR1 is MGHRA and CDR2 is YSYEKL in the germline V gene. V was clipped by 3 bases and J by 4 bases, with 15 bases between them. Written as DNA, the CDR3 is TGCGCCAGCAGCCAGCCTCCAGGGGCCAGTAATGAAAAACTGTTTTTT. It is translated as CASSQPPGASNEKLFF.

This clonotype was seen more than once but under ten times. The rearrangement joins TRBV12-3 or TRBV12-4 to TRBJ2-3, with D possibly being TRBD2 (5 bases). Trimming removed 6 bases at V and 1 base at J, with 11 bases between. The length of the CDR3 is 14 residues. This chain's CDR3 is CASSSNGGTDTQYF. The CDR3 nucleotides are TGTGCCAGCAGCTCAAACGGGGGCACAGATACGCAGTATTTT.

This clonotype was seen a few times. This chain joins TRBV10-3 and TRBJ1-1; the D is unclear. The germline V gene encodes CDR1 ENHRY and CDR2 SYGVKD. Deletions cut 4 bases from V and 1 base from J, with 4 bases between. There are 12 residues in the CDR3. The CDR3 sequence: CAISAANTEAFF. The DNA of the CDR3 is TGTGCCATCAGTGCAGCGAACACTGAAGCTTTCTTT.

The CDR3 DNA is TGCGCCAGCAGCCTTCAGAGCGGGGGGGCCCGAGATACGCAGTATTTT. Protein product: CASSLQSGGARDTQYF. The chain combines TRBV4-1 with TRBJ2-3, with 10 bases aligning to TRBD2. The V gene end was trimmed by 4 bases and the J gene end by 5 bases; junction bases not matched to a gene: 9. The CDR3 totals 16 residues. The germline CDR1 and CDR2 sequences are MGHRA and YSYEKL.

The sample holds many counts of this clonotype. The chain is built from TRBV10-3 and TRBJ2-7, with a tentative D call TRBD2 (5 bases). Germline assignment: CDR1 ENHRY and CDR2 SYGVKD. The CDR3 length is 12 residues. The ends were cut back, 9 bases at V and 5 bases at J, with 14 bases in the middle. The CDR3 nucleotides are TGTGCCATTGGGGAGAGAGGCGACGAGCAGTACTTC. Translating it yields CAIGERGDEQYF.

This chain uses TRBV3-1 with TRBJ2-1, with 8 bases matching TRBD2. The V gene end was trimmed by 0 bases and the J gene end by 1 base; junction bases not matched to a gene: 5. The CDR3 totals 17 residues. Germline loops: CDR1 LGHDT, CDR2 YNNKEL (reference sequence). The CDR3 loop reads CASSQDRERESYNEQFF. In DNA, the CDR3 is TGTGCCAGCAGCCAAGATCGGGAGCGGGAGTCCTACAATGAGCAGTTCTTC.

The V call is TRBV25-1, the J call TRBJ2-5; possibly TRBD2 for D (5 bases). The CDR3 extends over 14 amino acids. The germline V and J ends were trimmed by 4 bases and 2 bases, with 11 bases remaining between them. Germline CDR1 is MGHDK and CDR2 is SYGVNS. CDR3 loop: CASSAFRGQETQYF. In DNA, the CDR3 is TGTGCCAGCAGTGCTTTTAGAGGGCAAGAGACCCAGTACTTC.

This chain joins TRBV6-1 and TRBJ1-6, with 9 bases lining up with TRBD1. Germline loops: CDR1 MNHNS, CDR2 SASEGT. Trimming at V came to 2 bases and at J to 10 bases, leaving 12 bases not matched to a gene. The CDR3 length is 17 residues. CDR3 sequence (DNA): TGTGCCAGCAGTGAAAGTTTCCTCGGGACAGGGACCTCACCCCTCCACTTT. Translated: CASSESFLGTGTSPLHF.

This clonotype was found once. The V gene is TRBV7-8, the J gene TRBJ1-2, with D possibly being TRBD1 (6 bases). V lost 3 bases and J lost 8, with 10 bases in between. Germline-derived CDR1 and CDR2 are SGHVS and FQNEAQ. This CDR3 region has 12 residues. The CDR3 DNA follows: TGTGCCAGCAGCTTTGGGACACTAGGCTACACCTTC. Residues: CASSFGTLGYTF.

The rearrangement joins TRBV7-2 to TRBJ2-5, with 8 bases fitting TRBD2. The CDR3 contains 13 residues. CDR1 and CDR2 from the germline V gene are SGHTA and FQGNSA. V was clipped by 4 bases and J by 8 bases; unmatched bases: 6. The CDR3 sequence is CASSSSGLATQYF. The CDR3 DNA reads TGTGCCAGCAGCTCATCCGGACTAGCCACCCAGTACTTC.

The V call is TRBV10-3, the J call TRBJ1-5; no definite D call. Trimming removed 0 bases from V and 6 bases from J, with 9 bases in between. CDR3 size: 14 residues. Germline V gene data show CDR1 as ENHRY and CDR2 as SYGVKD. CDR3 protein: CAISESIGSQPQHF. Written as DNA, the CDR3 is TGTGCCATCAGTGAGTCGATTGGGTCTCAGCCCCAGCATTTT.

A single count supports this clonotype. This chain joins TRBV24-1 and TRBJ2-1; 9 nucleotides agree with TRBD2. The germline V gene has CDR1 KGHDR and CDR2 SFDVKD. V lost 5 bases and J lost 3; bases outside the gene matches: 13. There are 18 residues in the CDR3. The CDR3 DNA is TGTGCCACCAGTGGCTGGAGTAGCGGGGGCCCTAACTACAATGAGCAGTTCTTC. Its protein is CATSGWSSGGPNYNEQFF.

The chain couples TRBV12-3 or TRBV12-4 to TRBJ2-5; 14 bases are shared with TRBD2. Losses at the gene ends were 7 bases for V and 2 bases for J; bases not matched to a gene: 12. The CDR3 loop spans 18 amino acids. CDR3 DNA: TGTGCCAGCAAGATGGGTCGGACTAGCGGGGGGCGACAAGAGACCCAGTACTTC. The encoded protein is CASKMGRTSGGRQETQYF.

A remark on this clonotype: A read error may explain this, as a much larger clone is one base away. The gene calls are TRBV20-1 and TRBJ2-1; possibly TRBD1 for D (6 bases). This CDR3 contains 12 residues. From germline, CDR1 is DFQATT and CDR2 SNEGSKA (reference sequence). V was shortened by 4 bases and J by 13 bases, with 17 bases between the two germline ends. CDR3 in amino acids: CSATGDQETQFF. CDR3 sequence (DNA): TGCAGTGCTACAGGGGACCAAGAGACCCAGTTCTTC.

The V call is TRBV6-1, the J call TRBJ1-5, with a weak D call TRBD1 (6 bases). CDR1 MNHNS and CDR2 SASEGT come from the germline V gene. Trimming took 5 bases from V and 7 from J, leaving 21 bases between them. The CDR3 covers 16 residues. CDR3 DNA: TGTGCCAGCAGTCCCTCGCTCGTGAGACAGGCCCAGCCCCAGCATTTT. Residues: CASSPSLVRQAQPQHF.

This clonotype showed up many times. The chain uses TRBV4-1 and TRBJ2-4; 7 bases map to TRBD1. J gave up 0 bases and V 1 base, and 21 bases lay outside the gene matches. The CDR3 spans 22 residues. Per germline, CDR1 MGHRA and CDR2 YSYEKL. The CDR3 is CASSQAPPSKDRINLAKNIQYF. The CDR3 nucleotides read TGCGCCAGCAGCCAAGCTCCACCCTCTAAGGACAGGATAAATCTAGCCAAAAACATTCAGTACTTC.

The CDR3 DNA reads TGTGCCAGCGGTCCGGGACTAGCGATTGATACGCAGTATTTT. Amino acids: CASGPGLAIDTQYF. J is TRBJ2-3 and V is TRBV6-5; 10 nucleotides line up with TRBD2. After removal of 8 bases from V and 6 bases from J, the junction contained 8 bases not matched to a gene. Germline CDR1 MNHEY, CDR2 SVGAGI. The CDR3 length is 14 residues.

The chain joins TRBV7-2 to TRBJ1-2; D not certain. The V and J ends lost 0 bases and 8 bases respectively, with 13 bases between them. Germline assignment: CDR1 SGHTA and CDR2 FQGNSA. This CDR3 has 14 residues. The CDR3 nucleotides read TGTGCCAGCAGCTTAGCGGACGTAGGCGAGGGCTACACCTTC. Protein sequence: CASSLADVGEGYTF.

For this clonotype: It may be a read error: a sequence one base away is much more abundant. This chain joins TRBV7-9 and TRBJ1-1; TRBD1 might be the D (6 bases). Germline lookup yields CDR1 SEHNR and CDR2 FQNEAQ (reference sequence). The germline V and J ends were trimmed by 1 base and 6 bases, with 15 bases remaining between them. The CDR3 sequence is 15 residues long. Written as DNA, the CDR3 is TGTGCCAGCAGCTTAGGGGGGACAATGACCGCTGAAGCTTTCTTT. This codes for CASSLGGTMTAEAFF. Full variable domain (missing parts from reference TRBV7-9 and TRBJ1-1): DTGVSQNPRHKITKRGQNVTFRCDPISEHNRLYWYRQTLGQGPEFLTYFQNEAQLEKSRLLSDRFSAERPKGSFSTLEIQRTEQGDSAMYLCASSLGGTMTAEAFFGQGTRLTVV.

This clonotype was seen more than once but under ten times. The V call is TRBV12-3 or TRBV12-4, the J call TRBJ2-5; the match to TRBD1 covers 8 bases. After removal of 4 bases from V and 2 bases from J, the junction contained 6 bases not matched to a gene. This CDR3 comprises 15 residues. This chain's CDR3 is CASSSYGTGQETQYF. In DNA form, the CDR3 reads TGTGCCAGCAGTTCTTACGGGACAGGTCAAGAGACCCAGTACTTC.

This clonotype was seen a few times. The chain employs TRBV6-1 and TRBJ2-1, with a tentative D call TRBD1 (5 bases). CDR3 length equals 14 residues. Germline V gene sequence: CDR1 MNHNS, CDR2 SASEGT. The CDR3 spells CAATRVENYNEQFF. The CDR3 coding sequence is TGTGCGGCGACCAGGGTTGAGAATTACAATGAGCAGTTCTTC.